This T cell receptor (beta chain) originates from a study of blood T cell repertoires in COVID-19. Overall study context: The study drew acute and convalescent COVID-19 samples from the United States, Italy and Spain. Sources were T cells, B-cell-depleted T cells, or PBMCs; the material itself was cDNA or gDNA.

The CDR3 sequence is 18 residues long. Germline lookup yields CDR1 MNHEY and CDR2 SVGEGT. V shed 2 bases, J shed 2 bases, and the junction held 9 bases outside the gene matches. Original processing methods: Researchers report that nucleated cell counts were estimated from reference gene primer amplification. Method: immunoSEQ multiplex PCR; TCRdb's copy keeps in-frame clones and lacks some. D and trimming were read from the DNA, whereas the V and J calls and clone size are those reported in that table. The sample yields 240,000 or so clones, 86% seen once. Sequencing used peripheral blood. This clonotype was obtained from an elderly man with acute or convalescent COVID-19. The V gene is TRBV6-2 or TRBV6-3, the J gene TRBJ1-5, with 10 bases matching TRBD1. The chain's CDR3 is CASSYPGTGVLGNQPQHF. The CDR3 bases are TGTGCCAGCAGTTACCCCGGGACAGGGGTTTTGGGCAATCAGCCCCAGCATTTT.